This record looks at one T cell receptor beta chain sequence and its context. These data originate in a study of blood T cell repertoires in COVID-19. The CDR3 is 14 amino acids. Germline assignment: CDR1 SGHNT and CDR2 YYREEE (reference sequence). V dropped 4 bases and J dropped 5; count of bases not matched to a gene: 6. Only in-frame clones appear in the TCRdb table, and some are missing; sequencing was by immunoSEQ multiplex PCR. The sample includes about 360,000 clones, roughly 88% seen only once; the top ten take roughly 2%. The receptor was isolated from a woman in her thirties or forties with acute COVID-19. Sequenced: PBMCs or T cells enriched from blood (not recorded which). This chain uses TRBV5-4 with TRBJ2-7, with 10 bases fitting TRBD1. The CDR3, as DNA: TGTGCCAGCAGCCTCGTTGGGACAGGGGACGAGCAGTACTTC. Amino acids: CASSLVGTGDEQYF. The variable domain in full, with the rest retrieved from reference TRBV5-4 and TRBJ2-7, is ETGVTQSPTHLIKTRGQQVTLRCSSQSGHNTVSWYQQALGQGPQFIFQYYREEENGRGNFPPRFSGLQFPNYSSELNVNALELDDSALYLCASSLVGTGDEQYFGPGTRLTVT.